This TCR beta chain was observed in a study of T-cell memory formation after mild COVID-19. This clonotype has more than one count but fewer than ten. TCRdb reprocessed the 5' RACE reads with MiXCR, giving one entry per CDR3 protein. The sample lists about 610,000 distinct CDR3 sequences, 15% to 20% occurring once. Germline V CDR1 and CDR2: KGHSH, LQKENI. The CDR3 has 15 residues. Trimming took 3 bases from V and 3 from J; bases not matched to a gene: 6. The source is an adult woman who had mild COVID-19 (a few samples of this study predate the infection). Cell type and time point are not known. The chain combines TRBV18 with TRBJ1-2, with TRBD1 matching 8 bases. Sequenced input: PBMCs or a T cell subset sorted from them (not recorded which). In nucleotides, the CDR3 is TGTGCCAGCTCACCGCCCGGGACAGGCCACTATGGCTACACCTTC. Its translation: CASSPPGTGHYGYTF. The full variable domain, its missing parts supplied by reference TRBV18 and TRBJ1-2, is NAGVMQNPRHLVRRRGQEARLRCSPMKGHSHVYWYRQLPEEGLKFMVYLQKENIIDESGMPKERFSAEFPKEGPSILRIQQVVRGDSAAYFCASSPPGTGHYGYTFGSGTRLTVV.